The clone carrying this T cell receptor beta chain came up once. Its antigen is unknown. These data come from a study of graft-versus-host responses after intestinal transplantation. As for the study in general: Following induction with anti-thymocyte globulin, all recipients were given tacrolimus and steroids for around three years.

Study-wide results and limits: GvH clonotypes were identified within recipient marrow, with a subset emerging first in ileum or blood. Early post-transplant HvG declines were associated with peak circulating GvH clone levels. Those patients showing graft-donor T cell macrochimerism displayed high graft-versus-host to host-versus-graft clonal ratios in allografts.

The CDR3 sequence is 17 residues long. The junction had 13 bases not matched to a gene; V was cut back by 5 bases and J by 7 bases. Germline V gene sequence: CDR1 MDHEN, CDR2 SYDVKM. The data were produced by immunoSEQ multiplex PCR, yet TCRdb's version contains in-frame clones alone and is incomplete. The sample records about 80,000 clones, roughly nine tenths being singletons. The sample here was unstimulated CD4+ T cells sorted from spleen or lymph node cells, taken before intestinal transplant. This chain joins TRBV28 and TRBJ2-7; 14 positions agree with TRBD2. This receptor was obtained from a human donor who received an intestinal transplant. CDR3 bases: TGTGCCAGCAGTCCTACCGAGGGACTAGCGGGAGTCGGGGAGCAGTACTTC. This encodes CASSPTEGLAGVGEQYF. Together with reference TRBV28 and TRBJ2-7, the CDR3 gives the full variable domain: DVKVTQSSRYLVKRTGEKVFLECVQDMDHENMFWYRQDPGLGLRLIYFSYDVKMKEKGDIPEGYSVSREKKERFSLILESASTNQTSMYLCASSPTEGLAGVGEQYFGPGTRLTVT.